This T cell receptor (beta chain) was retrieved from a study of blood T cell repertoires in COVID-19. The CDR3 spans 14 residues. V was trimmed by 8 bases and J by 1 base, leaving 12 bases between them. Germline assignment: CDR1 MDHEN and CDR2 SYDVKM. Some clones are missing from TCRdb's copy, which holds only in-frame ones; the method was immunoSEQ multiplex PCR. The table has 140,000 to 150,000 clones, around 89% seen once. The V and J genes are TRBV28 and TRBJ1-5; D may be TRBD1 (5 bases). The specimen was peripheral blood. The sequence was obtained from a man aged 55-75 years with active or convalescent COVID-19. As DNA, the CDR3 is TGTGCCAGCGTAAGGGGCTTGAGCAATCAGCCCCAGCATTTT. Its protein is CASVRGLSNQPQHF.